One and the same sample provided the 10 T cell receptor beta chains below, sequenced in a study of cytomegalovirus exposure and HLA in healthy donors. The PCR ran on 60 Vbeta and 13 Jbeta primers. Profiled with immunoSEQ multiplex PCR; TCRdb holds only in-frame clones, not every one. This sample yields 130,000 to 150,000 clones, of which 82% are seen a single time; around 5.4% belongs to the top ten. The sample comprised PBMCs. The receptors shown here come from a man aged 30 to 39 in good health and CMV-seropositive.

This clone was picked up one time. The chain combines TRBV18 with TRBJ2-5; D possibly corresponds to TRBD2 (5 bases). The CDR3 extends over 13 amino acids. Trimming shortened V by 2 bases and J by 11 bases, and 15 bases separated the two germline ends. From germline, CDR1 is KGHSH and CDR2 LQKENI. The CDR3 region has the DNA TGTGCCAGCTCACCATTGGGGTCGAGGGAGCAGTACTTC. It translates to CASSPLGSREQYF. The variable domain in full, completed from reference TRBV18 and TRBJ2-5, reads NAGVMQNPRHLVRRRGQEARLRCSPMKGHSHVYWYRQLPEEGLKFMVYLQKENIIDESGMPKERFSAEFPKEGPSILRIQQVVRGDSAAYFCASSPLGSREQYFGPGTRLLVL.

This chain uses TRBV7-9 with TRBJ2-3, with D maybe TRBD1 (5 bases). V lost 4 bases and J lost 3, with 14 bases in between. CDR1 and CDR2 (germline): SEHNR, FQNEAQ (reference sequence). The CDR3 runs 15 residues. In DNA form, the CDR3 reads TGTGCCAGCAGCTCAGGGCTGGTTGGGACAGATACGCAGTATTTT. This translates into CASSSGLVGTDTQYF.

The V and J genes are TRBV19 and TRBJ2-3; D is unresolved. This CDR3 spans 14 amino acids. The germline CDR1 and CDR2 sequences are LNHDA and SQIVND (reference sequence). Trimming removed 10 bases at V and 0 bases at J, with 14 bases between. For the CDR3, the DNA is TGTGCCACTACAGACCGTTCTAGCACAGATACGCAGTATTTT. This gives the protein CATTDRSSTDTQYF.

The genes are TRBV7-8 and TRBJ2-4, with TRBD2 matching 7 bases. J lost 4 bases, V lost 5 bases, and 11 bases had no gene match. This CDR3 has 16 amino acids. Germline V gene lookup returns CDR1 SGHVS and CDR2 FQNEAQ. The CDR3 coding sequence is TGTGCCAGCAGCGCCCAATCACTAGCGACGAAAAACATTCAGTACTTC. This codes for CASSAQSLATKNIQYF. Complete variable domain (other parts from reference TRBV7-8 and TRBJ2-4): GAGVSQSPRYKVAKRGQDVALRCDPISGHVSLFWYQQALGQGPEFLTYFQNEAQLDKSGLPSDRFFAERPEGSVSTLKIQRTQQEDSAVYLCASSAQSLATKNIQYFGAGTRLSVL.

The chain links TRBV5-1 to TRBJ2-2; weak D call: TRBD2 (5 bases). V was clipped by 5 bases and J by 2 bases, with 19 bases between them. The CDR3 loop spans 17 amino acids. The germline V gene has CDR1 SGHRS and CDR2 YFSETQ. The DNA for the CDR3 is TGCGCCAGCAGTCGGCGGACGGGGTCGGTCAACACCGGGGAGCTGTTTTTT. Amino acids: CASSRRTGSVNTGELFF.

This rearrangement joins TRBV28 to TRBJ1-5; D is possibly TRBD1 (5 bases). CDR3 length equals 13 residues. Germline V CDR1 and CDR2: MDHEN, SYDVKM. V gave up 4 bases and J gave up 6 bases, with 10 bases separating them. CDR3 sequence reads: CASSSQGFQPQHF. The CDR3 nucleotides read TGTGCCAGCAGTTCGCAGGGTTTTCAGCCCCAGCATTTT.

V is TRBV30 and J is TRBJ1-3; D is unresolved. The CDR3 covers 14 residues. With 1 base removed from V and 2 bases from J, the gap between germline ends came to 9 bases. CDR1 and CDR2 (germline): GTSNPN, SVGIG (reference sequence). The CDR3 here is CAWSAVRTGNTIYF. The CDR3 region has the DNA TGTGCCTGGAGTGCCGTCAGGACTGGAAACACCATATATTTT.

The chain links TRBV15 to TRBJ1-1; D remains ambiguous. Trimming pared 4 bases from V and 3 bases from J, leaving 12 bases between. The CDR3 spans 14 residues. Germline V lookup: CDR1 LNHNV, CDR2 YYDKDF (reference sequence). The CDR3 reads CATSIRSRDTEAFF. CDR3 in DNA: TGTGCCACCAGCATAAGGTCGAGGGACACTGAAGCTTTCTTT.

This CDR3 reads CASSERTGMNEQFF. The CDR3 DNA reads as TGTGCCAGCAGTGAGAGGACAGGGATGAATGAGCAGTTCTTC. The V gene is TRBV2, the J gene TRBJ2-1; 8 nucleotides agree with TRBD1. The CDR3 extends over 14 amino acids. V lost 3 bases, J lost 7 bases, and 5 bases stayed unmatched. Germline V lookup: CDR1 SNHLY, CDR2 FYNNEI.

This sequence joins TRBV4-3 and TRBJ2-5; tentatively, D is TRBD2 (5 bases). The CDR3 extends over 16 amino acids. Looked up from germline, CDR1 is LGHNA and CDR2 is YSLEER. Trimming shortened V by 3 bases and J by 5 bases, and 19 bases separated the two germline ends. CDR3 amino acids: CASSQDQRVGAETQYF. The CDR3 coding sequence is TGCGCCAGCAGCCAGGACCAGAGGGTAGGTGCTGAGACCCAGTACTTC.